Following are 23 T cell receptor beta chains from one sample sequenced in a study of human T cells and chemical hapten exposure. TCRdb used MiXCR to reprocess the RACE reads, holding one entry per CDR3 protein. The sample includes approximately 74,000 distinct CDR3 sequences, about 32% of them seen just once. Regarding time point: patch test 1, 2 weeks after DPC sensitization. The treatment is: therapeutic diphenylcyclopropenone sensitization with weekly scalp DPC. The source material was whole blood, sampled in connection with sensitization to the hapten diphenylcyclopropenone (DPC). The receptors here all came from a man aged 35-49 years with alopecia areata. Some clones in this sample may be carry-over from other donors' samples.

The table lists this clonotype with a few counts. This chain joins TRBV3-1 and TRBJ2-6; a possible D gene is TRBD2 (5 bases). The germline V gene has CDR1 LGHDT and CDR2 YNNKEL (reference sequence). The CDR3 is made up of 15 amino acids. V was clipped by 4 bases and J by 2 bases, with 9 bases between them. CDR3 sequence reads: CASSLGVAGANVLTF. The CDR3 bases are TGTGCCAGCAGCCTCGGGGTGGCTGGGGCCAACGTCCTGACTTTC.

The table lists this clonotype with a few counts. V and J are TRBV5-6 and TRBJ1-6; 7 bases map to TRBD1. V gave up 4 bases and J gave up 7 bases; unmatched junction bases: 11. This CDR3 has 16 amino acids. Germline-derived CDR1 and CDR2 are SGHDT and YYEEEE. CDR3 sequence (DNA): TGTGCCAGCAGCCCGCGGAGGACAGGCCTCAATTCACCCCTCCACTTT. As protein: CASSPRRTGLNSPLHF.

This clonotype was observed a handful of times. This chain links TRBV9 with TRBJ1-3; D is perhaps TRBD1 (6 bases). V lost 3 bases to trimming and J lost 0 bases, with 16 bases between them. CDR3 size: 17 residues. Germline CDR1 SGDLS, CDR2 YYNGEE. The CDR3 here is CASSAPTGAVSGNTIYF. The CDR3 coding sequence is TGTGCCAGCAGCGCCCCGACAGGAGCCGTCTCTGGAAACACCATATATTTT.

The chain uses TRBV7-6 and TRBJ2-7, with D uncertain. The CDR3 covers 15 residues. The V and J ends lost 0 bases and 2 bases respectively, with 11 bases between them. Germline V CDR1 and CDR2: SGHVS, FNYEAQ. The CDR3 is CASSLAPAKAYEQYF. In nucleotides, the CDR3 is TGTGCCAGCAGCTTAGCCCCGGCTAAAGCCTACGAGCAGTACTTC.

This rearrangement joins TRBV7-9 to TRBJ2-7; D tentatively reads TRBD1 or TRBD2 (7 bases each). Germline lookup yields CDR1 SEHNR and CDR2 FQNEAQ (reference sequence). CDR3 length: 15 amino acids. The V end was cut by 5 bases, the J end by 2 bases, with 16 bases between. The CDR3 coding sequence is TGTGCCAGCAGCCGCACGCGGGGGACAGCCTACGAGCAGTACTTC. This encodes CASSRTRGTAYEQYF. Full variable domain (outside the CDR3, taken from reference TRBV7-9 and TRBJ2-7): DTGVSQNPRHKITKRGQNVTFRCDPISEHNRLYWYRQTLGQGPEFLTYFQNEAQLEKSRLLSDRFSAERPKGSFSTLEIQRTEQGDSAMYLCASSRTRGTAYEQYFGPGTRLTVT.

The V gene is TRBV20-1, the J gene TRBJ1-1, with D possibly matching TRBD1 (6 bases). V lost 2 bases, J lost 5 bases, and 21 bases lay in between. The CDR3 runs to 16 residues. Germline V gives CDR1 DFQATT, CDR2 SNEGSKA (reference sequence). The DNA of the CDR3 is TGCAGTGCTAGACCACCCGTCGGGGGGCGGGGGACTGAAGCTTTCTTT. Its translation: CSARPPVGGRGTEAFF.

V and J are TRBV27 and TRBJ2-7; D possibly corresponds to TRBD2 (7 bases). This CDR3 contains 13 residues. Trimming shortened V by 1 base and J by 5 bases, and 9 bases separated the two germline ends. Germline CDR1 and CDR2: MNHEY and SMNVEV (reference sequence). CDR3 coding DNA: TGTGCCAGCAGTTTATGGGGGGGCAACGAGCAGTACTTC. This translates into CASSLWGGNEQYF.

The chain joins TRBV12-3 or TRBV12-4 to TRBJ2-2; 7 bases line up with TRBD2. J gave up 7 bases and V 5 bases, and 7 bases lay outside the gene matches. The CDR3 runs 14 residues. In DNA form, the CDR3 reads TGTGCCAGCAGTCCCGGGGGGTCTATCGGGGAGCTGTTTTTT. Its translation: CASSPGGSIGELFF.

The rearrangement links TRBV4-1 to TRBJ2-7; 7 nucleotides line up with TRBD1. The germline gives CDR1 MGHRA, CDR2 YSYEKL. The CDR3 contains 13 residues. V trimming: 4 bases; J trimming: 2 bases; junction bases outside the gene matches: 2. The CDR3 DNA reads as TGCGCCAGCAGCCTCGACAGGGCCTACGAGCAGTACTTC. Residues: CASSLDRAYEQYF.

The V and J genes are TRBV19 and TRBJ2-1; perhaps TRBD2 as D (7 bases). This CDR3 has 15 residues. Trimming shortened V by 9 bases and J by 10 bases, and 25 bases separated the two germline ends. Germline V gene data show CDR1 as LNHDA and CDR2 as SQIVND (reference sequence). For the CDR3, the DNA is TGTGCCAGCAGCGAGGGGGGGGTGCGAGGCGGGGAGCAGTTCTTC. Translated, it gives CASSEGGVRGGEQFF.

The rearrangement uses TRBV20-1 and TRBJ2-3, with TRBD2 identical over 10 bases. Trimming removed 1 base from V and 2 bases from J; junction bases left unmatched: 6. CDR1 and CDR2 (germline): DFQATT, SNEGSKA (reference sequence). This CDR3 is 16 amino acids long. CDR3 DNA: TGCAGTGCTAGAGGCGGGACTAGCGCCCCCACAGATACGCAGTATTTT. Protein: CSARGGTSAPTDTQYF.

This clonotype appeared a few times. The rearrangement joins TRBV7-2 to TRBJ1-5, with a tentative D call TRBD1 (5 bases). Trimming pared 5 bases from V and 4 bases from J, leaving 12 bases between. The CDR3 has 14 residues. Per the germline V gene, CDR1 is SGHTA and CDR2 is FQGNSA. In DNA, the CDR3 is TGTGCCAGCAGCATAGTGACAGAGAATCAGCCCCAGCATTTT. Amino acids: CASSIVTENQPQHF.

V is TRBV4-2 and J is TRBJ2-1, with 13 bases that match TRBD2. The length of the CDR3 is 20 residues. From germline, CDR1 is LGHNA and CDR2 YNFKEQ. J lost 0 bases, V lost 0 bases, and 8 bases had no gene match. Written as DNA, the CDR3 is TGTGCCAGCAGCCAAGATACTAGCGGGAGGGTGGCGAGCTCCTACAATGAGCAGTTCTTC. Its protein product is CASSQDTSGRVASSYNEQFF.

CDR3 sequence: CSARAVGLAGVEQYF. The CDR3 nucleotides read TGCAGTGCTAGAGCCGTGGGACTAGCGGGAGTCGAGCAGTACTTC. This sequence joins TRBV20-1 and TRBJ2-7, with 14 bases that match TRBD2. V dropped 1 base and J dropped 6; count of bases not matched to a gene: 5. This CDR3 contains 15 residues. Germline CDR1 and CDR2: DFQATT and SNEGSKA (reference sequence).

The chain has TRBV6-5 and TRBJ1-3, with TRBD1 matching 9 bases. Germline CDR1 reads MNHEY; CDR2 reads SVGAGI. V dropped 2 bases and J dropped 0; count of bases not matched to a gene: 8. The CDR3 sequence is 18 residues long. In DNA, the CDR3 is TGTGCCAGCAGTTACGACGGGACAGGGAGTTACTCTGGAAACACCATATATTTT. Translation: CASSYDGTGSYSGNTIYF.

This chain uses TRBV6-6 with TRBJ2-3; 11 nucleotides line up with TRBD2. Germline CDR1 is MNHNY and CDR2 is SVGAGI (reference sequence). The CDR3 extends over 14 amino acids. Trimming took 6 bases from V and 5 from J; bases not matched to a gene: 4. CDR3 DNA: TGTGCCAGCAGGACTAGCGGGATAGGAGATACGCAGTATTTT. Its translation is CASRTSGIGDTQYF.

The DNA of the CDR3 is TGTGCCAGCAGTTTAGGGCCTAGCGGGAGCGTTAACGGTGAGCAGTTCTTC. This gives the protein CASSLGPSGSVNGEQFF. The V call is TRBV12-3 or TRBV12-4, the J call TRBJ2-1; 10 nucleotides match TRBD2. The length of the CDR3 is 17 residues. The V segment lost 1 base and the J segment 9 bases; nucleotides outside the gene matches: 12.

A few counts support this clonotype. The chain has TRBV7-8 and TRBJ2-3, with D tentatively TRBD1 (5 bases). The V gene lost 5 bases and the J gene lost 3 bases, with 12 bases spanning the gap. Germline loops: CDR1 SGHVS, CDR2 FQNEAQ. The CDR3 is 14 residues long. CDR3 sequence reads: CASSVRDMTDTQYF. CDR3 sequence (DNA): TGTGCCAGCAGCGTCAGGGATATGACAGATACGCAGTATTTT. Complete variable domain (other parts from reference TRBV7-8 and TRBJ2-3): GAGVSQSPRYKVAKRGQDVALRCDPISGHVSLFWYQQALGQGPEFLTYFQNEAQLDKSGLPSDRFFAERPEGSVSTLKIQRTQQEDSAVYLCASSVRDMTDTQYFGPGTRLTVL.

V and J are TRBV5-1 and TRBJ2-3; 14 nucleotides line up with TRBD2. This CDR3 has 16 amino acids. Germline V gene lookup returns CDR1 SGHRS and CDR2 YFSETQ. Unmatched junction bases numbered 3, after V lost 5 bases and J lost 1 base. CDR3 protein: CASRGLAGEGTDTQYF. The CDR3 coding sequence is TGCGCCAGCAGGGGACTAGCGGGAGAGGGCACAGATACGCAGTATTTT. Using reference TRBV5-1 and TRBJ2-3 for the parts outside the CDR3, the full variable domain is KAGVTQTPRYLIKTRGQQVTLSCSPISGHRSVSWYQQTPGQGLQFLFEYFSETQRNKGNFPGRFSGRQFSNSRSEMNVSTLELGDSALYLCASRGLAGEGTDTQYFGPGTRLTVL.

This chain joins TRBV7-9 and TRBJ1-5; no definite D call. Trimming cost V 5 bases and J 2 bases, with 13 bases left between them. The CDR3 sequence is 15 residues long. Per germline, CDR1 SEHNR and CDR2 FQNEAQ (reference sequence). DNA of the CDR3: TGTGCCAGCAGCCTCGATAGCACGGGCAATCAGCCCCAGCATTTT. This translates into CASSLDSTGNQPQHF. Based on the CDR3 plus reference TRBV7-9 and TRBJ1-5, the full variable domain is DTGVSQNPRHKITKRGQNVTFRCDPISEHNRLYWYRQTLGQGPEFLTYFQNEAQLEKSRLLSDRFSAERPKGSFSTLEIQRTEQGDSAMYLCASSLDSTGNQPQHFGDGTRLSIL.

This sequence joins TRBV7-9 and TRBJ1-4; perhaps TRBD1 as D (5 bases). Trimming removed 2 bases at V and 8 bases at J, with 15 bases between. This CDR3 spans 15 amino acids. From germline, CDR1 is SEHNR and CDR2 FQNEAQ (reference sequence). The CDR3 DNA reads as TGTGCCAGCAGCTTAAATGGGGGGAATAACGAAAAACTGTTTTTT. It encodes CASSLNGGNNEKLFF.

This clonotype was seen only a few times. This chain joins TRBV15 and TRBJ2-1; D ambiguous. The germline gives CDR1 LNHNV, CDR2 YYDKDF (reference sequence). The V and J ends lost 4 bases and 6 bases respectively, with 4 bases between them. The length of the CDR3 is 11 residues. The CDR3: CATSTGNEQFF. The CDR3 DNA reads TGTGCCACCAGCACTGGCAATGAGCAGTTCTTC.

The sample holds a few counts of this clonotype. This chain connects TRBV20-1 to TRBJ2-3; D call uncertain. The V end was cut by 4 bases, the J end by 1 base, with 9 bases between. The CDR3 runs 13 residues. Per the germline V gene, CDR1 is DFQATT and CDR2 is SNEGSKA (reference sequence). The CDR3 is CSAKLGGTDTQYF. CDR3 in DNA: TGCAGTGCTAAGCTAGGTGGCACAGATACGCAGTATTTT.